This is a list of T cell receptor beta chains from one sample in a study of cytomegalovirus exposure and HLA in healthy donors. Profiled with immunoSEQ multiplex PCR; TCRdb holds only in-frame clones, not every one. This sample has roughly 120,000 clones; approximately 67% occur once, and the top ten carry roughly 8.3%. The sequenced sample was PBMCs. The source is a man in his late teens or twenties in good health and CMV-seropositive. Both conserved end residues are part of each CDR3. A D gene is named only where the DNA matches it firmly. The size field is filled for only some rows; it gives once, few, many or a size class.

NA	TRBJ2-7	few	TRBV11-2	CASSFAGAKSSYEQYF	TGTGCCAGCAGCTTCGCGGGGGCCAAAAGCTCCTACGAGCAGTACTTC
NA	TRBJ2-7	NA	TRBV5-1	CASSLVSGVFYEQYF	TGCGCCAGCAGCTTGGTTAGCGGAGTATTCTACGAGCAGTACTTC
NA	TRBJ1-5	NA	TRBV10-2	CASSDWTGNQPQHF	TGCGCCAGCAGTGATTGGACAGGCAATCAGCCCCAGCATTTT
TRBD1	TRBJ1-5	few	TRBV18	CASSTDRANQPQHF	TGTGCCAGCTCAACGGACAGGGCCAATCAGCCCCAGCATTTT
NA	TRBJ2-7	NA	TRBV19	CASSTPGHAYEQYF	TGTGCCAGTAGTACGCCGGGACATGCCTACGAGCAGTACTTC
TRBD1	TRBJ1-1	NA	TRBV11-3	CASSPGQGRSDTEAFF	TGTGCCAGCAGCCCGGGACAGGGGAGGTCGGACACTGAAGCTTTCTTT
NA	TRBJ2-5	few	TRBV30	CAWSRDGGRRETQYF	TGTGCCTGGAGTCGAGATGGAGGGAGGCGAGAGACCCAGTACTTC
NA	TRBJ2-3	NA	TRBV27	CASSPLSTDTQYF	TGTGCCAGCAGTCCCCTCAGCACAGATACGCAGTATTTT
NA	TRBJ1-5	NA	TRBV28	CASSYGGYRQPQHF	TGTGCCAGCAGTTATGGGGGGTACCGCCAGCCCCAGCATTTT
TRBD2	TRBJ2-3	few	TRBV6-4	CASSDSAGGGTDTQYF	TGTGCCAGCAGTGACTCCGCGGGGGGGGGCACAGATACGCAGTATTTT
TRBD2	TRBJ2-2	NA	TRBV11-2	CASARSGGGTGELFF	TGTGCCAGTGCACGGAGCGGGGGGGGGACCGGGGAGCTGTTTTTT
TRBD2	TRBJ2-5	NA	TRBV7-2	CASSRGRGGYQETQYF	TGTGCCAGCAGCCGTGGACGGGGGGGGTACCAAGAGACCCAGTACTTC
NA	TRBJ1-1	few	TRBV28	CASSLFAGATEAFF	TGTGCCAGCAGTTTATTCGCAGGGGCCACTGAAGCTTTCTTT
NA	TRBJ1-3	NA	TRBV11-2	CASSFRTFQSSGNTIYF	TGTGCCAGCAGCTTCCGGACATTTCAAAGCTCTGGAAACACCATATATTTT
NA	TRBJ2-3	NA	TRBV10-2	CASWWTVTADTQYF	TGCGCCAGCTGGTGGACAGTGACGGCAGATACGCAGTATTTT
NA	TRBJ1-5	NA	TRBV18	CASSPEINQPQHF	TGTGCCAGCTCACCAGAGATCAATCAGCCCCAGCATTTT
NA	TRBJ2-3	few	TRBV6-5	CASSYTRQGTDTQYF	TGTGCCAGCAGTTACACTCGACAGGGCACAGATACGCAGTATTTT
NA	TRBJ1-2	NA	TRBV27	CASSSAGIYGYTF	TGTGCCAGCAGCTCGGCAGGCATTTATGGCTACACCTTC
NA	TRBJ1-1	NA	TRBV10-1	CASSARINTEAFF	TGCGCCAGCTCCGCCAGGATCAACACTGAAGCTTTCTTT
TRBD1	TRBJ2-7	NA	TRBV5-6	CASSWTGEGSYEQYF	TGTGCCAGCAGCTGGACAGGGGAGGGCTCCTACGAGCAGTACTTC
NA	TRBJ2-5	once	TRBV2	CASRKQSLVQETQYF	TGTGCCAGCAGGAAACAATCTCTCGTACAAGAGACCCAGTACTTC
TRBD2	TRBJ2-5	NA	TRBV6-4	CASSESASGGGQETQYF	TGTGCCAGCAGTGAATCGGCTAGCGGGGGAGGACAAGAGACCCAGTACTTC
TRBD1	TRBJ1-2	NA	TRBV2	CASGGQANYGYTF	TGTGCCAGCGGGGGACAGGCGAACTATGGCTACACCTTC
TRBD1	TRBJ2-7	NA	TRBV28	CASRPGQGANEQYF	TGTGCCAGCAGGCCGGGACAGGGGGCAAATGAGCAGTACTTC
TRBD1	TRBJ1-5	NA	TRBV28	CASRRGSGQGFNQPQHF	TGTGCCAGCAGGCGGGGGTCGGGACAGGGGTTCAATCAGCCCCAGCATTTT
TRBD2	TRBJ2-1	NA	TRBV7-2	CASSLRVSGGVNNEQFF	TGTGCCAGCAGCTTACGGGTTAGCGGGGGGGTTAACAATGAGCAGTTCTTC
NA	TRBJ2-1	NA	TRBV27	CASSPPLGMEQSHEQFF	TGTGCCAGCAGTCCCCCCCTCGGGATGGAACAAAGCCATGAGCAGTTCTTC
NA	TRBJ2-2	NA	TRBV5-4	CASSSKGRPLSTGELFF	TGTGCCAGCAGCTCCAAGGGGCGCCCGCTGTCCACCGGGGAGCTGTTTTTT
TRBD2	TRBJ2-4	NA	TRBV27	CASSLRTSGGVAKNIQYF	TGTGCCAGCAGTTTAAGGACTAGCGGGGGAGTAGCCAAAAACATTCAGTACTTC
TRBD1	TRBJ2-3	NA	TRBV6-5	CASTQDRATDTQYF	TGTGCCAGCACCCAAGACAGGGCCACAGATACGCAGTATTTT
NA	TRBJ2-5	NA	TRBV5-4	CASSPRDSQETQYF	TGTGCCAGCAGCCCCCGGGACTCCCAAGAGACCCAGTACTTC
TRBD1	TRBJ2-7	few	TRBV5-4	CASSITGTGVTYEQYF	TGTGCCAGCAGCATCACCGGGACAGGGGTTACCTACGAGCAGTACTTC